Listed below are T cell receptor beta chains from one sample, sequenced in a study of T-cell memory formation after mild COVID-19. TCRdb re-derived calls from the 5' RACE reads in MiXCR, one entry per CDR3 protein. Altogether approximately 440,000 distinct CDR3 sequences are present, around 20% being singletons, with the ten largest covering around 8%. Material for sequencing was PBMCs or a T cell subset sorted from them (not recorded which). These receptors came from an adult woman who had mild COVID-19 (a few samples of this study predate the infection). Cell type and time point are not known. CDR3s include the opening cysteine and the closing phenylalanine or tryptophan. The D gene is left open where the match is weak. A row's size may be missing; if present it is once, few, many or a size class.

clone_size j_call v_call d_call cdr3_length cdr3_nt cdr3_aa
. TRBJ2-7 TRBV2 . 14 TGTGCCAGCACCTGGGGGGGCAGATCCTACGAGCAGTACTTC CASTWGGRSYEQYF
few TRBJ1-4 TRBV9 . 15 TGTGCCAGCAGCGTAGAGGGCCTAGCAGGTGAAAAACTGTTTTTT CASSVEGLAGEKLFF
. TRBJ2-1 TRBV7-9 . 13 TGTGCCAGCAGCTTAGGTCAATGGGTTGAGCAGTTCTTC CASSLGQWVEQFF
few TRBJ2-1 TRBV24-1 . 13 TGTGCCACCAGTGATTTGACGCAGGGTGAGCAGTTCTTC CATSDLTQGEQFF
. TRBJ2-7 TRBV4-1 TRBD2 17 TGCGCCAGCAGCCAAGCGTCGTTAGCGGGTGACCGCTACGAGCAGTACTTC CASSQASLAGDRYEQYF
. TRBJ2-3 TRBV3-1 . 15 TGTGCCAGCAGCCAAGAACTACACTCCATGGATACGCAGTATTTT CASSQELHSMDTQYF
. TRBJ2-1 TRBV6-2/TRBV6-3 TRBD2 14 TGTGCCAGCAGCTTAGCGGGAGACTACAATGAGCAGTTCTTC CASSLAGDYNEQFF
. TRBJ2-7 TRBV7-9 . 14 TGTGCCAGCAGCTTAAGTACCAATAAGGGCGAGCAGTACTTC CASSLSTNKGEQYF
. TRBJ1-6 TRBV7-9 . 14 TGTGCCAGCAGCTCTGAGATGGCTCATTCACCCCTCCACTTT CASSSEMAHSPLHF
. TRBJ2-7 TRBV5-1 . 15 TGCGCCAGCAGCTTGGTCCAGGCCTCAACCTACGAGCAGTACTTC CASSLVQASTYEQYF
many TRBJ2-5 TRBV27 TRBD2 16 TGTGCCAGCAGTGGTTCGGTTAGCGGGGGGTTTAAGACCCAGTACTTC CASSGSVSGGFKTQYF
. TRBJ2-5 TRBV6-6 . 15 TGTGCCACGGGGGTGGTCATTCCAGGAAAAGAGACCCAGTACTTC CATGVVIPGKETQYF
. TRBJ1-5 TRBV20-1 TRBD1 14 TGCAGTGCTACCCGGACAGGGTTTGATCAGCCCCAGCATTTT CSATRTGFDQPQHF
. TRBJ1-1 TRBV25-1 . 14 TGTGCCAGCAGTGACGTAATCGAGTACACTGAAGCTTTCTTT CASSDVIEYTEAFF
few TRBJ2-7 TRBV27 . 14 TGTGCCAGCAGTTTTAAGGCCTACTCCTACGAGCAGTACTTC CASSFKAYSYEQYF
. TRBJ1-1 TRBV12-3/TRBV12-4 TRBD1 16 TGTGCCAGCAGCCAACCCTGGGACAGACGGAACACTGAAGCTTTCTTT CASSQPWDRRNTEAFF
few TRBJ2-1 TRBV12-3/TRBV12-4 TRBD1 13 TGTGCCAGCAGTCGGGACAGGGGGTTTGAGCAGTTCTTC CASSRDRGFEQFF
many TRBJ1-1 TRBV12-3/TRBV12-4 . 14 TGTGCCAGCAGTTTGGGAGGATTACAAGCAGGAGCTTTCTTT CASSLGGLQAGAFF
. TRBJ2-3 TRBV12-3/TRBV12-4 TRBD2 16 TGTGCCAGCAGTCAACTAGCGGGGTTTAGCACAGATACGCAGTATTTT CASSQLAGFSTDTQYF
few TRBJ2-1 TRBV9 . 14 TGTGCCAGCAGCGTTGAGGGGCTCGTTGATGAGCAGTTCTTC CASSVEGLVDEQFF
. TRBJ2-2 TRBV6-1 TRBD1 12 TGTGCCAGCAGTCGGACAGGGGGCGAGCTGTTTTTT CASSRTGGELFF
few TRBJ1-1 TRBV5-1 TRBD1 14 TGCGCCAGCAGCGAGGGACAGGGGAGGAGTGAAGCTTTCTTT CASSEGQGRSEAFF
. TRBJ2-7 TRBV5-6 . 14 TGTGCCAGCAGCATATCAGGGGGGACCTACGAGCAGTACTTC CASSISGGTYEQYF
. TRBJ2-7 TRBV7-7 . 14 TGTGCCAGCAGCCCCGGGGTAGATTCCTACGAGCAGTACTTC CASSPGVDSYEQYF
. TRBJ2-7 TRBV5-1 . 17 TGCGCCAGCAGTCAGCCTTCTTCAGGGGTAGTTATCTACGAGCAGTACTTC CASSQPSSGVVIYEQYF
few TRBJ2-3 TRBV11-2 . 13 TGTGCCAGCAGCTTATGGGGGGCAGATACGCAGTATTTT CASSLWGADTQYF
. TRBJ2-2 TRBV29-1 . 11 TGCAGCGTTGAGGGGCCGGGGGAGCTGTTTTTT CSVEGPGELFF
few TRBJ1-1 TRBV7-2 TRBD1 18 TGTGCCAGCAGCTTAGGGTCGGGACAGGGGACCTTGAACACTGAAGCTTTCTTT CASSLGSGQGTLNTEAFF
few TRBJ2-3 TRBV7-8 TRBD2 17 TGTGCCAGCAGCTTTTGGGGGGGAGCGGACCGCACAGATACGCAGTATTTT CASSFWGGADRTDTQYF
. TRBJ1-5 TRBV20-1 . 14 TGCAGTGCCCTCCGGGGGCGAAACAATCAGCCCCAGCATTTT CSALRGRNNQPQHF
. TRBJ1-1 TRBV6-6 . 13 TGTGTCACTTTGAGAGTTGGGTACACTGAAGCTTTCTTT CVTLRVGYTEAFF
few TRBJ2-7 TRBV28 TRBD2 20 TGTGCCAGCAGCCCATACATACTAGCGGGAGGGGCAGCATATCACTACGAGCAGTACTTC CASSPYILAGGAAYHYEQYF
. TRBJ2-1 TRBV7-8 TRBD2 16 TGTGCCAGCAGACGGCGGGAGGGAAGCTCCTACAATGAGCAGTTCTTC CASRRREGSSYNEQFF
. TRBJ1-2 TRBV14 . 17 TGTGCCAGCACCAGCAGCGAGGGAACACCACCCAACTATGGCTACACCTTC CASTSSEGTPPNYGYTF
. TRBJ2-5 TRBV5-5 TRBD1 17 TGTGCCAGCAGCTTGGGACAGGGTCAGCTGTTACAAGAGACCCAGTACTTC CASSLGQGQLLQETQYF
. TRBJ2-5 TRBV20-1 TRBD2 13 TGCAGTGCTAGCGGGACTAGAAGGGAGACCCAGTACTTC CSASGTRRETQYF
. TRBJ2-7 TRBV12-3/TRBV12-4 . 14 TGTGCCAGCAGTGGGGGGTTTTCGGACTACGAGCAGTACTTC CASSGGFSDYEQYF
. TRBJ1-6 TRBV7-3 . 13 TGTGCCAGCAGCTTAATGGACAGTTCACCCCTCCACTTT CASSLMDSSPLHF
many TRBJ2-2 TRBV7-8 . 15 TGTGCCAGCAGCTTAGCGGGGGTGAACACCGGGGAGCTGTTTTTT CASSLAGVNTGELFF
many TRBJ2-7 TRBV7-2 . 15 TGTGCCAGCAGCCAGGGGTGGCATGCTGGGTACGAGCAGTACTTC CASSQGWHAGYEQYF
. TRBJ1-2 TRBV4-1 . 15 TGCGCCAGCAGCCTTGGGGCAGGGGTGTCGAGTGGCTACACCTTC CASSLGAGVSSGYTF
. TRBJ1-3 TRBV3-1 . 16 TGTGCCAGCAGCCCCAGCCGCCGCGACTCTGGAAACACCATATATTTT CASSPSRRDSGNTIYF
. TRBJ1-4 TRBV24-1 TRBD1 16 TGTGCCACCAGTGACCCAGGGACAGGGGATCGTGAAAAACTGTTTTTT CATSDPGTGDREKLFF
. TRBJ2-2 TRBV13 . 12 TGTGCCAGCAGAACCCGGGCCGGGGAGCTGTTTTTT CASRTRAGELFF
. TRBJ1-3 TRBV12-3/TRBV12-4 . 12 TGTGCCAGCAGGAATACAGCGACCTCCATATATTTT CASRNTATSIYF
few TRBJ2-1 TRBV7-9 . 12 TGTGCCAGCAGCCAACAGGAGACTGAGCAGTTCTTC CASSQQETEQFF
. TRBJ1-5 TRBV4-1 . 15 TGCGCCAGCAAAGAAGGTTTAGGCAGCAATCAGCCCCAGCATTTT CASKEGLGSNQPQHF